This TCR beta chain was sequenced for a study of identical twins. Study-wide findings and caveats: Out-of-frame sharing of TCR alpha in monozygotic twins was underestimated by models.

This clonotype was recorded many times. Antigen specificity is unknown. TCRdb independently ran MiXCR on the 5' RACE reads; one entry per CDR3 protein. The profile shows 150,000 or so distinct CDR3 sequences, roughly 3.3% of them singletons. The CDR3 is 15 residues long. Germline V gene lookup returns CDR1 SQVTM and CDR2 ANQGSEA. V lost 5 bases to trimming and J lost 1 base, with 15 bases between them. Sequenced: memory T cells sorted from blood. The genes are TRBV29-1 and TRBJ2-4; no clear D. The clonotype was recovered from a man younger than 35 in good health. The CDR3 loop is CSVKSPQAAKNIQYF. CDR3 DNA: TGCAGCGTTAAAAGTCCTCAAGCTGCCAAAAACATTCAGTACTTC.